This T cell receptor beta chain stems from a study of cytomegalovirus exposure and HLA in healthy donors. Use of 60 Vbeta and 13 Jbeta primers characterized the PCR. Some clones are missing from TCRdb's copy, which holds only in-frame ones; the method was immunoSEQ multiplex PCR. The sample carries about 160,000 clones, about 75% recorded once. This clone was picked up one time. What it binds is unknown. Donors had nominal health at sampling but likely had unrecorded immune exposures. Overall study findings and caveats: It is likely that the observed cluster of highly shared sequence variants was a sequencing artifact. In the analysis, some V segments, TRBV6-2 and TRBV6-3 included, were excluded as indistinguishable.

The CDR3 has 14 amino acids. The V gene's germline CDR1 is SGHRS and CDR2 YFSETQ. V was shortened by 5 bases and J by 3 bases, with 14 bases between the two germline ends. The origin of this receptor is a woman in her fifties or sixties in good health and CMV-seropositive. The J gene is TRBJ1-2, the V gene TRBV5-1; D may be TRBD1 (6 bases). Sequenced input: PBMCs. The CDR3: CASRYRAQDYGYTF. The CDR3 DNA follows: TGCGCCAGCAGATACAGGGCCCAAGACTATGGCTACACCTTC.